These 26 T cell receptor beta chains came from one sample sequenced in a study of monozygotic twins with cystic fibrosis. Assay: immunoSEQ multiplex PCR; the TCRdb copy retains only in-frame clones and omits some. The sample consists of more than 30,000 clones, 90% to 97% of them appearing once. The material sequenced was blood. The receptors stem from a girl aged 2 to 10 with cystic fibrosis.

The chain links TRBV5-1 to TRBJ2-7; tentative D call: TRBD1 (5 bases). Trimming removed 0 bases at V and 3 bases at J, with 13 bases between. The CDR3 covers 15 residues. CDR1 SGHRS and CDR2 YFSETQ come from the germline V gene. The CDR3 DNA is TGCGCCAGCAGCTTGGTTGCCACAGGATTCTACGAGCAGTACTTC. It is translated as CASSLVATGFYEQYF.

In DNA form, the CDR3 reads TGTGCCAGCAGTGAAGGGGACCACGGGCGCTACACCTTC. Translating gives CASSEGDHGRYTF. The chain recombines TRBV6-1 with TRBJ1-2; TRBD1 is a possible D gene (5 bases). This CDR3 is built from 13 residues. Trimming stripped 1 base from V and 9 bases from J, with 12 bases between. CDR1 and CDR2 (germline): MNHNS, SASEGT.

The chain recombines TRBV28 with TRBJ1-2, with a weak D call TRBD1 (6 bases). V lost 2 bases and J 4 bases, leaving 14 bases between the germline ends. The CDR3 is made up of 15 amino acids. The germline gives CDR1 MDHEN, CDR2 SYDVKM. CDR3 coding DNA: TGTGCCAGCAGTTTACAGGTCAGGGGCCCCTATGGCTACACCTTC. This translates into CASSLQVRGPYGYTF.

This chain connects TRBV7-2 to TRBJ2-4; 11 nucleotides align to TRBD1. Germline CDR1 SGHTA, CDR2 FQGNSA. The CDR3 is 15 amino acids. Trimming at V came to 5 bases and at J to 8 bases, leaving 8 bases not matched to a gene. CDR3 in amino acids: CASSPTGQGVYIQYF. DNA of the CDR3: TGTGCCAGCAGCCCGACGGGACAGGGGGTTTACATTCAGTACTTC.

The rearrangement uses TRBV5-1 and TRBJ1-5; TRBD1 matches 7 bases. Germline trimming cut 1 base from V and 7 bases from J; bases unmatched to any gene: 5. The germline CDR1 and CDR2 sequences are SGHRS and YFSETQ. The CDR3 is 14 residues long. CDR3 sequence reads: CASSLYQGGQPQHF. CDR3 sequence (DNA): TGCGCCAGCAGCTTGTATCAGGGGGGACAGCCCCAGCATTTT.

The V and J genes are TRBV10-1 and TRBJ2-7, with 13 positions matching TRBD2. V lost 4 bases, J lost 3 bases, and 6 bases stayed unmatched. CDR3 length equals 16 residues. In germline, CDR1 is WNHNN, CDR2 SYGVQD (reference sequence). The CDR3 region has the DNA TGCGCCAGCAGTGCGACCGGGACTAGCGGGATCTACGAGCAGTACTTC. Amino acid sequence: CASSATGTSGIYEQYF.

CDR3 DNA sequence: TGTGCCATCAGTGCCACTAGCGGGAGAGAGGGGTCCTACGAGCAGTACTTC. Amino acids: CAISATSGREGSYEQYF. This rearrangement joins TRBV10-3 to TRBJ2-7; 11 positions match TRBD2. The germline CDR1 and CDR2 sequences are ENHRY and SYGVKD. The CDR3 has 17 residues. Losses at the gene ends were 4 bases for V and 1 base for J; bases not matched to a gene: 9.

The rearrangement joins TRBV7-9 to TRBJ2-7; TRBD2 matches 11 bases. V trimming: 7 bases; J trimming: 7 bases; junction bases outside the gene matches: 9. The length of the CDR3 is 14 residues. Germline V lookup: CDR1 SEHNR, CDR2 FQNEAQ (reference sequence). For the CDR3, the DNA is TGTGCCAGCACCCCCCCGGGACTAGCGGCTGAGCAGTACTTC. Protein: CASTPPGLAAEQYF.

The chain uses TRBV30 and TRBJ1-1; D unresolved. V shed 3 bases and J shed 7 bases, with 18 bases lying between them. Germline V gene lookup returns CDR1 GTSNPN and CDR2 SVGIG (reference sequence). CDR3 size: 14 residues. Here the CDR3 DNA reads TGTGCCTGGAGAGGTTTCGGTGTAATTGATGAAGCTTTCTTT. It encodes CAWRGFGVIDEAFF.

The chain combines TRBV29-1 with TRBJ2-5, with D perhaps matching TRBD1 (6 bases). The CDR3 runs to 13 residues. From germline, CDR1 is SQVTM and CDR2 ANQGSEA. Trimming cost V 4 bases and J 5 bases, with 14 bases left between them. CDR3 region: CSVAGTPIETQYF. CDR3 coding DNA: TGCAGCGTTGCCGGGACACCCATCGAGACCCAGTACTTC. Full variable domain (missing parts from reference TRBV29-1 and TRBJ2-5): SAVISQKPSRDICQRGTSLTIQCQVDSQVTMMFWYRQQPGQSLTLIATANQGSEATYESGFVIDKFPISRPNLTFSTLTVSNMSPEDSSIYLCSVAGTPIETQYFGPGTRLLVL.

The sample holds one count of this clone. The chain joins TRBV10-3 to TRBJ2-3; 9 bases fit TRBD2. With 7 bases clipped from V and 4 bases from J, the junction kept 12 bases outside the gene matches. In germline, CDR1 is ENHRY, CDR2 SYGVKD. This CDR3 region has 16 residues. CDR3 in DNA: TGTGCCATCACCTCATCGGGTAGCGGGAGCCCAGATACGCAGTATTTT. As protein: CAITSSGSGSPDTQYF.

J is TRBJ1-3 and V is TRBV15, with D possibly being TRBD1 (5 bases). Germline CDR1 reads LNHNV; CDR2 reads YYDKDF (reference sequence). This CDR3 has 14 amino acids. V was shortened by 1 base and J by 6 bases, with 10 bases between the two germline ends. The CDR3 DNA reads TGTGCCACCAGCAGAGGGGAGGGGACAAACACCATATATTTT. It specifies CATSRGEGTNTIYF.

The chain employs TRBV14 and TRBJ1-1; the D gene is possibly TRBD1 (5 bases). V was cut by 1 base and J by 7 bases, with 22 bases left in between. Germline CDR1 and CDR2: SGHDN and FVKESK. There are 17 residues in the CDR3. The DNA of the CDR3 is TGTGCCAGCAGCCAAGTCCCCAATTGGGGCAGCCGGGATGAAGCTTTCTTT. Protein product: CASSQVPNWGSRDEAFF. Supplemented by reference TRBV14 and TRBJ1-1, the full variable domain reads EAGVTQFPSHSVIEKGQTVTLRCDPISGHDNLYWYRRVMGKEIKFLLHFVKESKQDESGMPNNRFLAERTGGTYSTLKVQPAELEDSGVYFCASSQVPNWGSRDEAFFGQGTRLTVV.

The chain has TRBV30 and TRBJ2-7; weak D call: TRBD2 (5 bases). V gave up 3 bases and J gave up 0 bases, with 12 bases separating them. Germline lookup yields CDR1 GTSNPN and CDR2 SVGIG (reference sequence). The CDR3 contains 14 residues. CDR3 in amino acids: CAWSSGGPSYEQYF. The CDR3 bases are TGTGCCTGGAGCTCAGGAGGTCCCTCCTACGAGCAGTACTTC.

The CDR3 bases are TGTGCCACAAGACAGGTTTTAAGCTCCTACGAGCAGTACTTC. Translating gives CATRQVLSSYEQYF. The J gene is TRBJ2-7, the V gene TRBV6-5; maybe TRBD1 (6 bases). Trimming pared 10 bases from V and 0 bases from J, leaving 16 bases between. This CDR3 comprises 14 residues. Germline CDR1 reads MNHEY; CDR2 reads SVGAGI.

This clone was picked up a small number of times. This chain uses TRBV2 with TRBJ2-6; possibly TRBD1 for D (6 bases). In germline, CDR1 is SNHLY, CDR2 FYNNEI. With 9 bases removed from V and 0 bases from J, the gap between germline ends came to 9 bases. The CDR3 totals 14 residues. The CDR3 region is CARQGLSGANVLTF. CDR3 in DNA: TGTGCCAGACAGGGCCTCTCTGGGGCCAACGTCCTGACTTTC. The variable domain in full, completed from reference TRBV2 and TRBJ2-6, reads EPEVTQTPSHQVTQMGQEVILRCVPISNHLYFYWYRQILGQKVEFLVSFYNNEISEKSEIFDDQFSVERPDGSNFTLKIRSTKLEDSAMYFCARQGLSGANVLTFGAGSRLTVL.

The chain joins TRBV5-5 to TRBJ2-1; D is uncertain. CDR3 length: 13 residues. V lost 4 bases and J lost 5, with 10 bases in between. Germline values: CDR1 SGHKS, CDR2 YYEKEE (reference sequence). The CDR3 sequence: CASSRTPNNEQFF. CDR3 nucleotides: TGTGCCAGCAGCCGAACCCCGAACAATGAGCAGTTCTTC.

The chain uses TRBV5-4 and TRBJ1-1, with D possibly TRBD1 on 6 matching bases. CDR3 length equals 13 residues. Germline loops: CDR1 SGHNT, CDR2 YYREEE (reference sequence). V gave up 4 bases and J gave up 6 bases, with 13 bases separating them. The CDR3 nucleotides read TGTGCCAGCAGCCCAGATACAGGGCCTGAAGCTTTCTTT. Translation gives CASSPDTGPEAFF.

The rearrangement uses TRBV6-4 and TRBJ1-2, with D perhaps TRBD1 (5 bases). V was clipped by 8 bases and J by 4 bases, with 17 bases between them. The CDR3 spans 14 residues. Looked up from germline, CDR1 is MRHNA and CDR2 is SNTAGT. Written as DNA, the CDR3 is TGTGCCAGCTTGCGGGGGTCGACCTCCTATGGCTACACCTTC. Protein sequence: CASLRGSTSYGYTF.

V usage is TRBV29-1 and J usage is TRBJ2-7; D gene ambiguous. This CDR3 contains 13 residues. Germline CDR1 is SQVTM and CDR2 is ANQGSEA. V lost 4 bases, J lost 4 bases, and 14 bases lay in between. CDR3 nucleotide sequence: TGCAGCGTTGCTCCCGGAGTCGATTACGAGCAGTACTTC. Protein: CSVAPGVDYEQYF.

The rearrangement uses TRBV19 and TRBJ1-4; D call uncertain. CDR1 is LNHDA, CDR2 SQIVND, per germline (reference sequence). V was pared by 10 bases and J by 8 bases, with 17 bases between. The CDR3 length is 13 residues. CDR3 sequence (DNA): TGTGCCACGAGCCCAGGTGAAAGGGAAAAACTGTTTTTT. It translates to CATSPGEREKLFF.

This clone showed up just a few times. CDR3 nucleotide sequence: TGTGCCAGTAGCAACCAGGGAACGGTGAACACTGAAGCTTTCTTT. Amino acid sequence: CASSNQGTVNTEAFF. The V gene is TRBV19, the J gene TRBJ1-1; weak D call: TRBD1 (5 bases). Per germline, CDR1 LNHDA and CDR2 SQIVND (reference sequence). The V end was cut by 6 bases, the J end by 0 bases, with 14 bases between. The length of the CDR3 is 15 residues.

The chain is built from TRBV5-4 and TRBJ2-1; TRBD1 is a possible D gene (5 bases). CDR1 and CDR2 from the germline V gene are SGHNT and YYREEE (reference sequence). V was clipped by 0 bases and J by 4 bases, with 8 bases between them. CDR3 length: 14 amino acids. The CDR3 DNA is TGTGCCAGCAGCTTGGGACAGTTATACAATGAGCAGTTCTTC. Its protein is CASSLGQLYNEQFF.

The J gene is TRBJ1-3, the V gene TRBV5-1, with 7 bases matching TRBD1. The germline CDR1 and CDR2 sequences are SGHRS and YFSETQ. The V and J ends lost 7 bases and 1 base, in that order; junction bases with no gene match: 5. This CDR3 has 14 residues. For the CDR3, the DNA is TGCGCCAGCTCCGAACAGGGGTCTGGAAACACCATATATTTT. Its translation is CASSEQGSGNTIYF.

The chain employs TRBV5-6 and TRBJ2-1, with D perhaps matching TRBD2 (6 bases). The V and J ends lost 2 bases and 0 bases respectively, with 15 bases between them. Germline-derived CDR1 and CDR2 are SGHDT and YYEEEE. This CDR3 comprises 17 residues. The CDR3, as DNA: TGTGCCAGCAGCTTTCTCGGTAGCGGAAGCTCCTACAATGAGCAGTTCTTC. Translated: CASSFLGSGSSYNEQFF.

In DNA, the CDR3 is TGTGCCAGCAGTTTAACAGGTCCCGCTGATGAAAAACTGTTTTTT. This sequence encodes CASSLTGPADEKLFF. The chain joins TRBV27 to TRBJ1-4, with a weak D call TRBD1 (5 bases). The V end was cut by 2 bases, the J end by 6 bases, with 13 bases between. Per germline, CDR1 MNHEY and CDR2 SMNVEV (reference sequence). The CDR3 consists of 15 residues.